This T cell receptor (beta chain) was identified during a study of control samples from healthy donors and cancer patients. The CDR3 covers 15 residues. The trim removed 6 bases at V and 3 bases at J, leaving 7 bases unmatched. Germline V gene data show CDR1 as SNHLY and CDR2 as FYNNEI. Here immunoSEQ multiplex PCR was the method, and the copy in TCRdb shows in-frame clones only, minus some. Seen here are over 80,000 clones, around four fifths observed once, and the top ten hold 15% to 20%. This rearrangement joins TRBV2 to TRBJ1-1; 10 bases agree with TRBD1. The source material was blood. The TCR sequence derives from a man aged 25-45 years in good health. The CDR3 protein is CASSASGQGYTEAFF. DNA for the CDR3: TGTGCCAGCAGCGCATCGGGACAGGGGTACACTGAAGCTTTCTTT.